This TCR beta chain was recovered during a study of OX40 agonist ivuxolimab in advanced cancers. Study details: Patients took ivuxolimab, an agonistic anti-OX40 (CD134) antibody.

Whole-study findings and limits: The CD4+ and CD8+ T cells in the blood had expanded clonally by week 6 at 0.1 to 3.0 mg/kg.

The protocol was immunoSEQ multiplex PCR, while the TCRdb copy is restricted to in-frame clones and leaves out a portion. The sample has 150,000 to 190,000 clones, roughly 94% seen once. The CDR3 length is 13 residues. In germline, CDR1 is SGHTA, CDR2 FQGNSA. Trimming shortened V by 5 bases and J by 2 bases, and 8 bases separated the two germline ends. Regarding this clone: Its antigen is not identified.

This rearrangement joins TRBV7-2 to TRBJ2-3, with a tentative D call TRBD2 (6 bases). This clonotype was sampled from an adult with an advanced solid tumor such as melanoma, head and neck, liver or kidney cancer. This sample comprised CD4+ or CD8+ T cells sorted from blood, obtained in a trial of the OX40 agonist ivuxolimab. The CDR3 DNA follows: TGTGCCAGCAGCCGGGGACTCACAGATACGCAGTATTTT. Its translation is CASSRGLTDTQYF.